This T cell receptor beta chain came from a study of T cells after posttransplantation cyclophosphamide. Study-level findings and limits: Donor CD8+ memory clones often dominated recipient blood repertoires at later times.

Peripheral blood was collected from the related graft donor on the marrow donation day. Comment on this clone: Antigen: not known.

Measured with immunoSEQ multiplex PCR; TCRdb has only the in-frame clones, and not every one. There are tens of thousands of clones in the sample, none observed a single time. Germline CDR1 ENHRY, CDR2 SYGVKD. The CDR3 is made up of 11 amino acids. The clonotype was recovered from a man aged 45-65 years in good health, CMV-negative, and a related stem cell transplant donor. The chain has TRBV10-3 and TRBJ2-5; D gene ambiguous. The end of the DNA is better explained by TRBJ2-7, so the J call may be wrong. The sample consisted of PBMCs. CDR3 in amino acids: CAISGLGEQYF. The CDR3 DNA reads TGTGCCATCAGCGGCTTGGGCGAGCAGTACTTC.